The T cell receptor (beta chain) described here comes from a study of OX40 agonist ivuxolimab in advanced cancers. Study-wide background: Patients were treated with intravenous ivuxolimab, dosed at 0.01 to 10 mg/kg and infused every 2 weeks. Study-level findings and limits: Among the lowest peripheral clonal expansion occurred in 0.1-3.0 mg/kg partial responders. Clones of CD4+ and CD8+ blood T cells grew by week 6 at doses of 0.1 to 3.0 mg/kg.

Assay used: immunoSEQ multiplex PCR; TCRdb lists only in-frame clones, some missing. This sample yields 80,000 to 95,000 clones, of which about 88% are seen a single time; approximately 1.9% belongs to the top ten. Worth noting for this clone: Its antigen is unknown.

The sequence was collected from an adult with an advanced solid tumor such as melanoma, head and neck, liver or kidney cancer. Sequenced material: CD4+ or CD8+ T cells sorted from blood, taken in a trial of the OX40 agonist ivuxolimab.

The CDR3 DNA follows: TGTGCCAGCAGCTTAGCGAGGTCAGAAGGGGTCATGAACACTGAAGCTTTCTTT. Translating it yields CASSLARSEGVMNTEAFF. The chain combines TRBV7-2 with TRBJ1-1, with a tentative D call TRBD1 (5 bases). With 0 bases removed from V and 0 bases from J, the gap between germline ends came to 17 bases. Germline lookup yields CDR1 SGHTA and CDR2 FQGNSA. The CDR3 extends over 18 amino acids. Using reference TRBV7-2 and TRBJ1-1 for the parts outside the CDR3, the full variable domain is GAGVSQSPSNKVTEKGKDVELRCDPISGHTALYWYRQSLGQGLEFLIYFQGNSAPDKSGLPSDRFSAERTGGSVSTLTIQRTQQEDSAVYLCASSLARSEGVMNTEAFFGQGTRLTVV.